This T cell receptor (beta chain) appears in the sequencing data of a study of T cell clones after liver transplantation (dated by TCRdb to between 2018 and 2021). About the study as a whole: The samples were obtained from ITN030ST, a randomized trial that attempted immunosuppression withdrawal within 2 years after liver transplantation. The studied cohort comprised 8 liver transplant recipients, 3 classified as tolerant and 5 as non-tolerant. Of the eight recipients, a few were HCV-positive, while the remaining recipients had been transplanted for non-autoimmune, non-viral indications. Third party-reactive TCRbeta sequences were also identified from pre-transplant MLRs to serve as an antigen-independent comparator for donor-reactive sequences. Until randomization at 12-24 months post-transplant, subjects were given standard immunosuppression, with no induction therapy. Tolerance was defined as complete withdrawal of immunosuppression for at least one year without a rise in liver enzymes beyond twice the upper limit of normal. After a pre-transplant mixed lymphocyte reaction, TCRbeta sequencing was used to pinpoint donor-reactive T cell clones, which were subsequently tracked in post-transplant blood. Blood samples were taken pre-transplant, pre-randomization before withdrawal, and post-randomization after full withdrawal or failed withdrawal.

The paper as a whole reports these results and caveats: Once repertoire turnover was taken into account, donor-reactive detection showed a significant reduction for CD4 in 7 of 8 subjects and for CD8 in 8 of 8. Conclusions were preliminary, limited by small, heterogeneous patient numbers and non-standardized post-transplant time points. A greater decline was seen for donor-reactive sequences than for third party-reactive sequences, suggesting partial antigen-specific deletion unrelated to withdrawal success. Low numbers of available donor cells limited the measurable donor-reactive repertoire in two subjects. Circulating donor-reactive CD4 TCRbeta sequences fell significantly post-transplant in 5 of 8 subjects, irrespective of tolerance or HCV status. Because no allograft tissue specimens were available, donor-reactive T cells may have migrated into the graft instead of being deleted.

The CDR3 numbers 16 residues from cysteine through phenylalanine. Left in the record is the CDR3 DNA by itself, 48 bases read in frame from the first base. Based on the germline V gene (reference sequence), the CDR1 and CDR2 sequences are SGHNT and YYREEE. The V and J ends are trimmed by 0 bases and 0 bases, leaving 10 bases between them. For this clone: There is no known antigen for this receptor. No base-level quality is on record; no much larger clone is a single base apart.

Thawed unstimulated PBMCs were stained for CD3, CD4 and CD8 and FACS-sorted into CD3+CD4+ and CD3+CD8+ populations. Randomization to immunosuppression withdrawal applied to every one of the 8 studied subjects. The Qiagen DNeasy Blood and Tissue Kit was used for isolation of genomic DNA. Frozen genomic DNA underwent high-throughput TCRbeta CDR3 sequencing by immunoSEQ, including PCR amplification, mapping, bias correction and internal controls. As for the authors' bioinformatics: Productive rearrangements were kept, and unique TCRbeta sequences were defined by CDR3 nucleotide sequence plus V and J gene. For a sequence to be called donor-reactive, it needed a frequency of at least 0.01% and at least 5-fold expansion in CFSE-low cells compared with unstimulated pre-transplant cells. Minimum frequency thresholds were set for each subject on the basis of the unstimulated sample with the lowest template count, so that a detection power of at least 90% was ensured. Jensen-Shannon divergence between the top 1000 TCRbeta sequences post- versus pre-transplant served as the measure of repertoire turnover. Two-sided Fisher's exact tests were used to test for changes in how often donor-reactive sequences were detected. The clones in this table, taken by TCRdb from immuneACCESS, are in-frame only. Not every clone is retained; where verified, under half of the shortfall comes from an unresolved V gene, and the cause of the rest is unknown. The D gene and trimming were derived from the DNA, and the V and J assignments and clone size from that table. Counted in this sample were more than 75,000 clones; roughly 80% of them appeared once. The leading ten clones occupy approximately 0.43% of the sample.

Sample: CD4+ T cells from blood, taken approximately 45 months after liver transplant. Rearrangement joined TRBV5-4 to TRBJ1-5; TRBD1 is possibly the D segment (5 matching bases). This TCR came from a human patient who received a liver transplant. A transplant means some T cells may be of graft donor rather than patient origin. CDR3 reads: CASSLGGGTSNQPQHF. The DNA sequence follows: TGTGCCAGCAGCTTGGGGGGCGGAACTAGCAATCAGCCCCAGCATTTT. The full variable domain, with segments outside the CDR3 supplied by the reference TRBV5-4 and TRBJ1-5 proteins, appears as ETGVTQSPTHLIKTRGQQVTLRCSSQSGHNTVSWYQQALGQGPQFIFQYYREEENGRGNFPPRFSGLQFPNYSSELNVNALELDDSALYLCASSLGGGTSNQPQHFGDGTRLSIL.